The rows below give T cell receptor beta chains drawn from one sample of a study of T cells in Graves' hyperthyroidism and ophthalmopathy. TCRdb re-derived calls from the multiplex PCR reads in MiXCR, one entry per CDR3 protein. The sample records roughly 180,000 distinct CDR3 sequences, about a sixth being singletons. Specimen: blood. The receptor source for this set is a woman aged 45 to 65 with Graves' hyperthyroidism. Each CDR3 is given with its conserved first and last residue. The order of the fields is D gene, V gene, clone size, J gene, CDR3 DNA, CDR3 protein. D genes are given only for firm matches. For some rows the clone size is stated as once, few or many, or as a class when expanded; others skip it.

TRBD1,TRBV7-2,-,TRBJ1-2,TGTGCCAGCAGCATCGACAGGGGGGACTATGGCTACACCTTC,CASSIDRGDYGYTF
-,TRBV7-2,many,TRBJ1-6,TGTGCCAGCAGCTTAAGTCCGCAGGGGTTCGTAAATTCACCCCTCCACTTT,CASSLSPQGFVNSPLHF
-,TRBV6-1,few,TRBJ2-6,TGTGCCAGCAGTGCCCGCAATGCTGGGGCCAACGTCCTGACTTTC,CASSARNAGANVLTF
-,TRBV7-8,many,TRBJ1-3,TGTGCCAGCAGCCTACTCCGGGGGACCTATACTGGAAACACCATATATTTT,CASSLLRGTYTGNTIYF
TRBD1,TRBV10-3,many,TRBJ1-5,TGTGCCATCAGTAACCCCGGGACAGGGGGCGGGCAGCCCCAGCATTTT,CAISNPGTGGGQPQHF
TRBD2,TRBV7-3,-,TRBJ2-3,TGTGCCAGCAGCCAGGGACTAGCTTCCACAGATACGCAGTATTTT,CASSQGLASTDTQYF
TRBD2,TRBV6-2/TRBV6-3,few,TRBJ2-5,TGTGCCAGCAGTTACTCGGGACACCGGGGACTAGCGGGGGGGGCCGGGACCCAGTACTTC,CASSYSGHRGLAGGAGTQYF
-,TRBV7-8,few,TRBJ2-5,TGTGCCAGCAGCTTAGGTGGGGGGCAGGAGACCCAGTACTTC,CASSLGGGQETQYF
TRBD1,TRBV5-1,many,TRBJ2-2,TGCGCCAGCAGGGCCCCGCAGGGGGCCGGGGACACCGGGGAGCTGTTTTTT,CASRAPQGAGDTGELFF
-,TRBV27,-,TRBJ1-5,TGTGCCAGCAGTTCCTACCTAGCCCAGCCCCAGCATTTT,CASSSYLAQPQHF
TRBD1,TRBV6-2/TRBV6-3,many,TRBJ1-6,TGTGCCAGCAGTTACAGGACAGGGGTCTCACCCCTCCACTTT,CASSYRTGVSPLHF
TRBD1,TRBV11-2,many,TRBJ2-3,TGTGCCAGCAGCCCTCGACAGGGACCCCGCACAGATACGCAGTATTTT,CASSPRQGPRTDTQYF
-,TRBV6-1,many,TRBJ2-3,TGTGCCAGCACTAGAACCGCCGGCACAGATACGCAGTATTTT,CASTRTAGTDTQYF
-,TRBV12-3/TRBV12-4,many,TRBJ1-1,TGTGCCAGCAGTGGGGCCCACGTGAACACTGAAGCTTTCTTT,CASSGAHVNTEAFF
TRBD1,TRBV5-1,many,TRBJ2-4,TGCGCCAGCAGCTTGGGGGGACAGGTGAACATTCAGTACTTC,CASSLGGQVNIQYF
-,TRBV11-2,many,TRBJ1-1,TGTGCCAGCAGCAGGGCCTCACTCACTGAAGCTTTCTTT,CASSRASLTEAFF
-,TRBV7-9,many,TRBJ2-3,TGTGCCAGCAGCGTCCGACTAACGGATACGCAGTATTTT,CASSVRLTDTQYF
TRBD2,TRBV11-2,many,TRBJ2-7,TGTGCCAGCAGCTTTGAGCGGGGGGGCTACGAGCAGTACTTC,CASSFERGGYEQYF
-,TRBV19,few,TRBJ1-2,TGTGCCAGTAGCCATAGAGGGGTCGCGGGCTACACCTTC,CASSHRGVAGYTF
TRBD1,TRBV7-2,many,TRBJ2-7,TGTGCCAGCAGCCAGGGACAGGGTTTGGGTTACGAGCAGTACTTC,CASSQGQGLGYEQYF
-,TRBV19,few,TRBJ2-3,TGTGCCACCTGCCGCCGGAGCACAGATACGCAGTATTTT,CATCRRSTDTQYF
TRBD2,TRBV9,many,TRBJ2-1,TGTGCCAGCAGCGATGGGGGGACTAGCGGCAATGAGCAGTTCTTC,CASSDGGTSGNEQFF
-,TRBV6-2/TRBV6-3,many,TRBJ1-5,TGTGCCAGCAGCTCCGACTGGAGCAATCAGCCCCAGCATTTT,CASSSDWSNQPQHF
-,TRBV28,many,TRBJ2-7,TGTGCCAGCAGTACGGGGTCATGGCGGGAGCAGTACTTC,CASSTGSWREQYF
TRBD1,TRBV7-8,once,TRBJ2-7,TGTGCCAGCAGGCGGGGGACAGGGTTAACATACGAGCAGTACTTC,CASRRGTGLTYEQYF
-,TRBV6-1,many,TRBJ2-7,TGTGCCAGCAGTAAAACAGGGACTACTTACGAGCAGTACTTC,CASSKTGTTYEQYF
-,TRBV2,many,TRBJ1-2,TGTGCCAGCAGCCTTGACAGAGGCGGCTACACCTTC,CASSLDRGGYTF
-,TRBV28,many,TRBJ1-3,TGTGCCAGCAGTTTATTGGGTACGGGGGCTGGAAACACCATATATTTT,CASSLLGTGAGNTIYF
-,TRBV7-9,many,TRBJ2-7,TGTGCCAGCAGCCTTACAGGACCTTACGAGCAGTACTTC,CASSLTGPYEQYF
-,TRBV5-1,many,TRBJ2-2,TGCGCCAGCAGTAAGGGTCCTGGTGGGGAGCTGTTTTTT,CASSKGPGGELFF
TRBD1,TRBV28,once,TRBJ2-5,TGTGCCAGCAGTTCCGATTACAGGGGGCCAGAGACCCAGTACTTC,CASSSDYRGPETQYF
TRBD1,TRBV10-2,many,TRBJ1-6,TGCGCCAGCAGTGAAGGAAGAGGGACAGATTCTTCACCCCTCCACTTT,CASSEGRGTDSSPLHF
TRBD1,TRBV20-1,many,TRBJ1-4,TGCAGTGCTAGCCTACAGGGGTTCAGGGCTGAAAAACTGTTTTTT,CSASLQGFRAEKLFF
-,TRBV7-9,many,TRBJ2-1,TGTGCCAGCACCCTGAACAATGAGCAGTTCTTC,CASTLNNEQFF
-,TRBV24-1,many,TRBJ2-1,TGTGCCACCAGTGACGTAGCGGATTACAATGAGCAGTTCTTC,CATSDVADYNEQFF
TRBD2,TRBV7-9,many,TRBJ2-5,TGTGCCAGCAGCGTATCCGGGACTAGCGGGGGCGGGACCCAGTACTTC,CASSVSGTSGGGTQYF
TRBD2,TRBV4-1,-,TRBJ2-1,TGCGCCAGCAGCCTTAGCGGGTACTCCTACAATGAGCAGTTCTTC,CASSLSGYSYNEQFF
TRBD2,TRBV19,many,TRBJ2-2,TGTGCCGTAAAGGGACTAGCGGGACTTAACACCGGGGAGCTGTTTTTT,CAVKGLAGLNTGELFF
TRBD1,TRBV20-1,many,TRBJ2-7,TGCAGTGCTAGAGAAAAAGGCGAGACAGGGCCCCTCTCCTACGAGCAGTACTTC,CSAREKGETGPLSYEQYF
TRBD1,TRBV19,-,TRBJ1-4,TGTGCCAGTAGCCCAGACGGGACAGGGGTTCGAGAAAAACTGTTTTTT,CASSPDGTGVREKLFF
TRBD1,TRBV9,many,TRBJ1-2,TGTGCCAGCAAGACGGCCGGACAGGGGGCGGGCTACACCTTC,CASKTAGQGAGYTF
TRBD2,TRBV11-2,many,TRBJ2-5,TGTGCCAGCAGCTTCCGGGACTACGGAACCCTTAAAGAGACCCAGTACTTC,CASSFRDYGTLKETQYF
-,TRBV28,-,TRBJ2-1,TGTGCCATCAGGGATGCCACTCCCCAGTTCTTC,CAIRDATPQFF
-,TRBV27,many,TRBJ1-6,TGTGCCAGCAGTTTCTACTCCTATAATTCACCCCTCCACTTT,CASSFYSYNSPLHF
-,TRBV12-3/TRBV12-4,many,TRBJ2-1,TGTGCCAGCATGAGGGAGTGGGACGGACGCTACAATGAGCAGTTCTTC,CASMREWDGRYNEQFF
-,TRBV7-2,many,TRBJ1-1,TGTGCCAGCAGCTGGGGGCCGGGCACTCGTGCTAACACTGAAGCTTTCTTT,CASSWGPGTRANTEAFF
-,TRBV19,many,TRBJ1-1,TGTGCCAGTATTCCAGGGCAATGGGGCACTGAAGCTTTCTTT,CASIPGQWGTEAFF
-,TRBV6-8,many,TRBJ1-1,TGTGCCGGCAGTTACAGGGTAGGGACGAACACTGAAGCTTTCTTT,CAGSYRVGTNTEAFF
TRBD2,TRBV20-1,-,TRBJ2-1,TGCAGTGCCGCGACAGCGGGGGGTCGCGTCGGTGAGCAGTTCTTC,CSAATAGGRVGEQFF
-,TRBV6-5,many,TRBJ2-7,TGTGCCAGCAGTTACTCCGGCAGCTCCTACGAGCAGTACTTC,CASSYSGSSYEQYF
TRBD2,TRBV7-2,-,TRBJ2-7,TGTGCCAGCAGCTTAGTCGGCGGGAGGGTTCGCTACGAGCAGTACTTC,CASSLVGGRVRYEQYF
-,TRBV27,-,TRBJ2-3,TGTGCCAGCAGTGGCTTTGCACAAGATACGCAGTATTTT,CASSGFAQDTQYF
TRBD1,TRBV12-3/TRBV12-4,-,TRBJ1-2,TGTGCCAGCAGGGGGGACAGCAGTAACTATGGCTACACCTTC,CASRGDSSNYGYTF
-,TRBV19,many,TRBJ2-1,TGTGCCAGTAGTACCTCGGGCGGGGAGATTTACAATGAGCAGTTCTTC,CASSTSGGEIYNEQFF